These T cell receptor beta chains were read from a single sample in a study of siplizumab effects on memory and regulatory T cells. TCRdb's copy holds only in-frame clones and misses some; the assay was immunoSEQ multiplex PCR. The sample records roughly 100,000 clones, roughly 93% being singletons. The material sequenced was CD8+ T cells sorted from blood. Every receptor here comes from a human donor in good health. Each CDR3 is given with its conserved first and last residue. The D gene is left open where the match is weak. Clone size is shown for a subset of rows, as once, few, many or a class of expanded clone.

clone_size: -; v_call: TRBV11-1; j_call: TRBJ1-5; d_call: -; cdr3_nt: TGTGCCAGCAGCTTAGCGAGTGGACAGCCCCAGCATTTT; cdr3_aa: CASSLASGQPQHF
clone_size: few; v_call: TRBV6-1; j_call: TRBJ1-4; d_call: TRBD1; cdr3_nt: TGTGCCAGCAGCGAACTTACCTTACAGGGGAATCGCGAAAAACTGTTTTTT; cdr3_aa: CASSELTLQGNREKLFF
clone_size: -; v_call: TRBV27; j_call: TRBJ2-3; d_call: -; cdr3_nt: TGTGCCAGCAGTTCCATAACGGGAGTTACAGATACGCAGTATTTT; cdr3_aa: CASSSITGVTDTQYF
clone_size: -; v_call: TRBV11-1; j_call: TRBJ2-2; d_call: -; cdr3_nt: TGTGCCAGCAGCTTCGGACTCACCGGGGAGCTGTTTTTT; cdr3_aa: CASSFGLTGELFF
clone_size: -; v_call: TRBV13; j_call: TRBJ2-5; d_call: -; cdr3_nt: TGTGCCAGTGGGGTGGCGAAAGAGACCCAGTACTTC; cdr3_aa: CASGVAKETQYF
clone_size: -; v_call: TRBV27; j_call: TRBJ2-1; d_call: -; cdr3_nt: TGTGCCAGCAGTTCCCAGCCGGTGAACAATGAGCAGTTCTTC; cdr3_aa: CASSSQPVNNEQFF
clone_size: -; v_call: TRBV2; j_call: TRBJ2-1; d_call: TRBD2; cdr3_nt: TGTGCCACCTCAACTAGCGGTACATCCCACAATGAGCAGTTCTTC; cdr3_aa: CATSTSGTSHNEQFF
clone_size: -; v_call: TRBV7-9; j_call: TRBJ2-1; d_call: -; cdr3_nt: TGTGCCAGCAGCTCCGGACGGAGAGTGGGGGATGAGCAGTTCTTC; cdr3_aa: CASSSGRRVGDEQFF
clone_size: -; v_call: TRBV13; j_call: TRBJ2-7; d_call: -; cdr3_nt: TGTGCCAGCAGCTTAGGCCAGGGAACCTACGAGCAGTACTTC; cdr3_aa: CASSLGQGTYEQYF
clone_size: -; v_call: TRBV27; j_call: TRBJ2-5; d_call: TRBD1; cdr3_nt: TGTGCCAGCACCTCCGGGACAGGGCCTCAAGAGACCCAGTACTTC; cdr3_aa: CASTSGTGPQETQYF
clone_size: -; v_call: TRBV27; j_call: TRBJ2-1; d_call: -; cdr3_nt: TGTGCCAGCAGTCGTGGGACCTACCTGTCCAATGAGCAGTTCTTC; cdr3_aa: CASSRGTYLSNEQFF
clone_size: -; v_call: TRBV13; j_call: TRBJ2-3; d_call: TRBD1; cdr3_nt: TGTGCCAGCAGCATCGAAAGGACAGGGGATATCACAGATACGCAGTATTTT; cdr3_aa: CASSIERTGDITDTQYF
clone_size: -; v_call: TRBV30; j_call: TRBJ2-3; d_call: -; cdr3_nt: TGTGCCTGGAATGGCGGGTTGGGGACAGATACGCAGTATTTT; cdr3_aa: CAWNGGLGTDTQYF
clone_size: -; v_call: TRBV6-5; j_call: TRBJ2-5; d_call: -; cdr3_nt: TGTGCCAGCAGCACACTCGACAGACAAGAGACCCAGTACTTC; cdr3_aa: CASSTLDRQETQYF
clone_size: few; v_call: TRBV7-3; j_call: TRBJ2-1; d_call: -; cdr3_nt: TGTGCCAGCAGCTTAATCCCGGGACTCCCTGCGGATGAGCAGTTCTTC; cdr3_aa: CASSLIPGLPADEQFF
clone_size: -; v_call: TRBV5-1; j_call: TRBJ1-6; d_call: TRBD1; cdr3_nt: TGCGCCAGCAGCTCCGGACAGGGCGATAATTCACCCCTCCACTTT; cdr3_aa: CASSSGQGDNSPLHF
clone_size: few; v_call: TRBV30; j_call: TRBJ1-1; d_call: -; cdr3_nt: TGTGCCTGGAAGTTATTGTACACTGAAGCTTTCTTT; cdr3_aa: CAWKLLYTEAFF
clone_size: -; v_call: TRBV4-2; j_call: TRBJ2-7; d_call: TRBD2; cdr3_nt: TGTGCCAGCAGCCAAATAGCGGGACACTACGAGCAGTACTTC; cdr3_aa: CASSQIAGHYEQYF
clone_size: -; v_call: TRBV6-5; j_call: TRBJ2-3; d_call: -; cdr3_nt: TGTGCCAGCAGTTACTCCCCGGGGAGCACAGATACGCAGTATTTT; cdr3_aa: CASSYSPGSTDTQYF
clone_size: once; v_call: TRBV19; j_call: TRBJ2-2; d_call: TRBD1; cdr3_nt: TGTGCCAGTAGTTGGACAGGATGGGACACCGGGGAGCTGTTTTTT; cdr3_aa: CASSWTGWDTGELFF
clone_size: -; v_call: TRBV19; j_call: TRBJ1-1; d_call: TRBD1; cdr3_nt: TGTGCCAGTAGTACACGGACAGGGGACACTGAAGCTTTCTTT; cdr3_aa: CASSTRTGDTEAFF
clone_size: once; v_call: TRBV9; j_call: TRBJ2-7; d_call: -; cdr3_nt: TGTGCCAGCAGCGTAGATGTTGGGCAGGGGCTCTACGAGCAGTACTTC; cdr3_aa: CASSVDVGQGLYEQYF
clone_size: -; v_call: TRBV19; j_call: TRBJ2-7; d_call: -; cdr3_nt: TGTGCCAGTAGTATTTCGCTAGCACGCGAGCAGTACTTC; cdr3_aa: CASSISLAREQYF